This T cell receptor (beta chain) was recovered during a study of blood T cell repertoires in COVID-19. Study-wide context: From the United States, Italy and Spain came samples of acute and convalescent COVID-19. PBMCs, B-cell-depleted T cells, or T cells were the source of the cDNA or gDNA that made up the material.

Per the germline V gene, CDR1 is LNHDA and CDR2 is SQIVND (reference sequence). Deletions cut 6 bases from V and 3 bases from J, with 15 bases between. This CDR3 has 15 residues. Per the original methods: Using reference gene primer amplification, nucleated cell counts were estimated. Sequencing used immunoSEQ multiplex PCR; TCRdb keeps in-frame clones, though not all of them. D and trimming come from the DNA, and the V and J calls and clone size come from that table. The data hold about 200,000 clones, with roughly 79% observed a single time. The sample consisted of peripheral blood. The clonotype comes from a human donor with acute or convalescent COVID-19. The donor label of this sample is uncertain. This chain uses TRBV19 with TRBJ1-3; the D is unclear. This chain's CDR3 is CASSVASGVGNTIYF. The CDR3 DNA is TGTGCCAGTAGCGTCGCCTCCGGGGTTGGAAACACCATATATTTT.